These T cell receptor beta chains were read from a single sample in a study of T cells in Graves' hyperthyroidism and ophthalmopathy. One entry per CDR3 protein, called by TCRdb with MiXCR from the multiplex PCR reads. The sample lists a few hundred thousand distinct CDR3 sequences, about 16% occurring once. The sample was blood. These receptors were taken from a woman aged 25 to 39 with Graves' hyperthyroidism. Both conserved end residues are part of each CDR3. A D gene is named only where the DNA matches it firmly. Size is omitted from some rows. Given values are once, few, many or a class for expanded clones.

TRBJ1-1 20 TRBV19 NA few CASSIVVPRTEARSNTEAFF TGTGCCAGTAGTATAGTAGTCCCGCGGACAGAGGCGAGATCTAACACTGAAGCTTTCTTT
TRBJ1-1 12 TRBV29-1 NA NA CSAFGGNTEAFF TGCAGCGCCTTTGGCGGAAACACTGAAGCTTTCTTT
TRBJ2-4 12 TRBV11-2 NA many CASSSNGGIQYF TGTGCCAGCAGCTCGAATGGAGGAATTCAGTACTTC
TRBJ2-1 18 TRBV20-1 TRBD2 many CSAPRPGWASGSYNEQFF TGCAGTGCTCCCCGCCCAGGGTGGGCTAGCGGCTCCTACAATGAGCAGTTCTTC
TRBJ2-2 15 TRBV18 NA many CASSPRKGFTGELFF TGTGCCAGCTCACCGAGAAAGGGGTTCACCGGGGAGCTGTTTTTT
TRBJ1-5 14 TRBV20-1 NA NA CSATTGGSNQPQHF TGCAGTGCTACTACAGGAGGGTCCAATCAGCCCCAGCATTTT
TRBJ1-1 13 TRBV3-1 TRBD1 many CASSLGQVGEAFF TGTGCCAGCAGCCTAGGACAGGTCGGTGAAGCTTTCTTT
TRBJ1-2 13 TRBV10-3 NA many CAISESMAGGYTF TGTGCCATCAGTGAGTCGATGGCAGGAGGCTACACCTTC
TRBJ1-1 15 TRBV12-3/TRBV12-4 NA NA CASSLEGRLNTEAFF TGTGCCAGCAGTCTCGAGGGACGTCTGAACACTGAAGCTTTCTTT
TRBJ1-2 13 TRBV20-1 NA NA CSAPRVANYGYTF TGCAGTGCTCCCAGGGTAGCTAACTATGGCTACACCTTC
TRBJ2-1 15 TRBV29-1 TRBD2 NA CSHTGRGLAGGEQFF TGCAGTCACACGGGGAGGGGACTAGCGGGAGGTGAGCAGTTCTTC
TRBJ2-1 14 TRBV20-1 TRBD2 NA CSARGLAADNEQFF TGCAGTGCTAGGGGGCTAGCGGCCGACAATGAGCAGTTCTTC
TRBJ2-5 16 TRBV3-1 NA few CASSLGRVSQGGTQYF TGTGCCAGCAGCCTTGGAAGGGTCTCCCAGGGAGGGACCCAGTACTTC
TRBJ2-6 15 TRBV19 NA NA CASDSSSSGANVLTF TGTGCCAGTGACAGTAGTTCCTCTGGGGCCAACGTCCTGACTTTC
TRBJ2-1 16 TRBV20-1 TRBD2 many CSARNTKAGGPGEQFF TGCAGTGCTAGAAATACTAAGGCGGGAGGGCCTGGTGAGCAGTTCTTC
TRBJ2-7 14 TRBV12-3/TRBV12-4 NA many CASSLWGRVYEQYF TGTGCCAGCAGTTTATGGGGCAGGGTCTACGAGCAGTACTTC
TRBJ2-3 19 TRBV7-6 TRBD2 many CASSLTTGLALTRTDTQYF TGTGCCAGCAGCCTAACAACGGGACTAGCCCTTACCCGCACAGATACGCAGTATTTT
TRBJ2-1 14 TRBV11-3 NA few CASSRLSSYNEQFF TGTGCCAGCAGCCGGCTGAGCTCCTACAATGAGCAGTTCTTC
TRBJ2-1 12 TRBV5-6 NA NA CASSLFPAEQFF TGTGCCAGCAGCTTGTTTCCCGCTGAGCAGTTCTTC
TRBJ2-6 18 TRBV28 TRBD1 NA CASSSTGTADSGANVLTF TGTGCCAGCAGTTCGACCGGGACAGCGGACTCTGGGGCCAACGTCCTGACTTTC
TRBJ2-6 15 TRBV5-1 NA many CASSGTTFEANVLTF TGCGCCAGCAGCGGGACGACCTTTGAGGCCAACGTCCTGACTTTC
TRBJ1-5 14 TRBV5-5 NA NA CASSLETPHQPQHF TGTGCCAGCAGCTTGGAGACCCCCCATCAGCCCCAGCATTTT
TRBJ2-3 18 TRBV6-1 TRBD2 NA CASSTTSGRAGRADTQYF TGTGCCAGCAGTACAACTAGCGGGAGGGCCGGGAGGGCAGATACGCAGTATTTT
TRBJ2-7 13 TRBV2 TRBD2 many CASGTSLSYEQYF TGTGCCAGCGGGACTAGTCTCTCCTACGAGCAGTACTTC
TRBJ2-7 14 TRBV10-2 NA NA CASSAFREVREQYF TGCGCCAGCAGTGCCTTCCGTGAGGTGAGGGAGCAGTACTTC
TRBJ2-1 13 TRBV20-1 NA many CSASKGDYNEQFF TGCAGTGCTAGTAAGGGGGACTACAATGAGCAGTTCTTC
TRBJ2-1 17 TRBV7-8 NA many CASSLFSGFNSYNEQFF TGTGCCAGCAGCCTATTCAGCGGGTTCAACTCCTACAATGAGCAGTTCTTC
TRBJ2-1 16 TRBV3-1 NA many CASSQEEQGSYNEQFF TGTGCCAGCAGCCAAGAAGAACAGGGCTCCTACAATGAGCAGTTCTTC
TRBJ2-1 14 TRBV11-1 NA many CASSLEWHNNEQFF TGTGCCAGCAGCTTAGAGTGGCATAACAATGAGCAGTTCTTC
TRBJ1-1 12 TRBV20-1 TRBD1 few CSLPGQAREAFF TGCAGTCTCCCGGGACAGGCTCGGGAAGCTTTCTTT
TRBJ1-2 15 TRBV30 NA many CAWSGVSAGAGGYTF TGTGCCTGGAGTGGGGTCTCCGCAGGGGCTGGAGGCTACACCTTC
TRBJ2-7 14 TRBV6-2/TRBV6-3 NA many CASMGSGTSYEQYF TGTGCCAGCATGGGATCAGGGACCTCCTACGAGCAGTACTTC
TRBJ2-2 16 TRBV3-1 TRBD2 NA CASSQKTSGSAGELFF TGTGCCAGCAGCCAAAAAACTAGCGGGAGCGCCGGGGAGCTGTTTTTT
TRBJ1-2 14 TRBV2 NA few CASIRGAVSYGYTF TGTGCCAGTATTAGGGGGGCTGTGAGCTATGGCTACACCTTC
TRBJ2-7 19 TRBV14 TRBD1 NA CASSQADRDNPDHFYEQYF TGTGCCAGCAGCCAAGCAGACAGGGACAATCCCGACCATTTTTACGAGCAGTACTTC
TRBJ2-7 14 TRBV25-1 NA many CASTDLGEAYEQYF TGTGCCAGCACAGACCTCGGAGAGGCGTACGAGCAGTACTTC
TRBJ2-5 13 TRBV29-1 NA many CSVEEQVQETQYF TGCAGCGTTGAAGAGCAGGTCCAAGAGACCCAGTACTTC